This TCR beta chain was identified in a study of regulatory T cells in long-lasting Graves disease. CDR3-region Arm-PCR and iRepertoire HTBI primers produced the TCR beta libraries. TCRdb re-called the multiplex PCR reads through MiXCR, storing one row per CDR3 protein. There are 400,000 or so distinct CDR3 sequences in the sample; around a quarter occur only once, and about 26% lies in the top ten. Comments on this clonotype: Antigen unknown.

General study points: Favored usage of TRBV28, TRBJ1-2 and TRBJ2-5 was recorded in persistent disease.

Time point noted: persistent/refractory GD, antithyroid drugs over 5 years with positive TRAb. Preparation of the TCR library used RNA extracted from PBMCs. V was clipped by 2 bases and J by 7 bases; unmatched bases: 11. This CDR3 is 16 amino acids long. CDR1 is MDHEN, CDR2 SYDVKM, per germline. This clonotype was sampled from a female donor with Graves disease. This chain links TRBV28 with TRBJ1-5; 7 nucleotides line up with TRBD1. The material was peripheral blood mononuclear cells (PBMCs), obtained when the disease was refractory, from a patient treated with antithyroid drugs. DNA of the CDR3: TGTGCCAGCAGTTTACACACAGGGTCAGGGGGACAGCCCCAGCATTTT. Translation: CASSLHTGSGGQPQHF.